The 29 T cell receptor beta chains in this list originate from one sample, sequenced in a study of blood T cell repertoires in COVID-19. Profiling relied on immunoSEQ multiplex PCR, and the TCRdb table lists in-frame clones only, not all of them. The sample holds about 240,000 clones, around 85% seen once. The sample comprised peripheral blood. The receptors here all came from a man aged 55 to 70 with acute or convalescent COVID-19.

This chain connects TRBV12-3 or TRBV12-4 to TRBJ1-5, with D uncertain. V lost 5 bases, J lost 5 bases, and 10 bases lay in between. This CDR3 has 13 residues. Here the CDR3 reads CASSPPGYQPQHF. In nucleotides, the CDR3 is TGTGCCAGCAGTCCCCCAGGTTATCAGCCCCAGCATTTT.

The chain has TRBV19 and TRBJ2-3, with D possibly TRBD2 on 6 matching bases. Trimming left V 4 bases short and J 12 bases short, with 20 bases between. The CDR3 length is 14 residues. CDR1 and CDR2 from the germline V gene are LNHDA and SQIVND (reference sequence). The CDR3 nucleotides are TGTGCCAGTAGTACCCGGGACTCCCCCGGGGCACAGTATTTT. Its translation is CASSTRDSPGAQYF. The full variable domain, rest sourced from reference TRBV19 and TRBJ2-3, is DGGITQSPKYLFRKEGQNVTLSCEQNLNHDAMYWYRQDPGQGLRLIYYSQIVNDFQKGDIAEGYSVSREKKESFPLTVTSAQKNPTAFYLCASSTRDSPGAQYFGPGTRLTVL.

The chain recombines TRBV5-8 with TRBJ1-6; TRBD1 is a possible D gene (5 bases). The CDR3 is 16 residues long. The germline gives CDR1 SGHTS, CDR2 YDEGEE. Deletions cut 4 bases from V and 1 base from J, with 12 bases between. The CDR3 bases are TGTGCCAGCAGCCCAAACGGGGGATCCTATAATTCACCCCTCCACTTT. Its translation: CASSPNGGSYNSPLHF.

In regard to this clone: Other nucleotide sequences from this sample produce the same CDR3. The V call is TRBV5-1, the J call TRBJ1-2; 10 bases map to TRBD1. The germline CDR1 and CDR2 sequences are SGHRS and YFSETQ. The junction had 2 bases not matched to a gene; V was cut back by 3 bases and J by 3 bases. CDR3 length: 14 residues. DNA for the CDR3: TGCGCCAGCAGCTCCGGGACAGGGGACTATGGCTACACCTTC. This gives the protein CASSSGTGDYGYTF.

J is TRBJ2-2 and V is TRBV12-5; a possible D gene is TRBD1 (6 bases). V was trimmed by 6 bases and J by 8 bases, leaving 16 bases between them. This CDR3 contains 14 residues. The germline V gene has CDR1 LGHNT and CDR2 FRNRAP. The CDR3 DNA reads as TGTGCTAGTGGGTTAGGGACAAAGGATGGGGAGCTGTTTTTT. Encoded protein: CASGLGTKDGELFF.

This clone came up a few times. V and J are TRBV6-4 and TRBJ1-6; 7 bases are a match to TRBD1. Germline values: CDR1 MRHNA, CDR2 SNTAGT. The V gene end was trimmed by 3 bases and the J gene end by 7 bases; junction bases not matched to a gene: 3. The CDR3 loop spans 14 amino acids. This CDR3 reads CASSDRDSNSPLHF. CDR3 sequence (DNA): TGTGCCAGCAGTGATAGGGACAGCAATTCACCCCTCCACTTT.

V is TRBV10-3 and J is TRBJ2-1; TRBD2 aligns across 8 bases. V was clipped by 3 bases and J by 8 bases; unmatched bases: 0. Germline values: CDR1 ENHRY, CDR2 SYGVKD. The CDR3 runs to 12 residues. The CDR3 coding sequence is TGTGCCATCAGTGAACTAGCGGATGAGCAGTTCTTC. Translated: CAISELADEQFF.

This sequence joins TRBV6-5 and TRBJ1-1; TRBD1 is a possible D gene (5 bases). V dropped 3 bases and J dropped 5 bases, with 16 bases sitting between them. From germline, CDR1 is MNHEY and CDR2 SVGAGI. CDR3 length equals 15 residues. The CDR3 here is CASSYSHSGGTEAFF. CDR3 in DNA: TGTGCCAGCAGTTATTCCCATTCCGGGGGGACTGAAGCTTTCTTT.

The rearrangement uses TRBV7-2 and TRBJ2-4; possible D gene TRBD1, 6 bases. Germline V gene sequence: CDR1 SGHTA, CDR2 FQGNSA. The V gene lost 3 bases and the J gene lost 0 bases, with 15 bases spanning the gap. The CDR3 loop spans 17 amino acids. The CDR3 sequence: CASSFSRQDLAKNIQYF. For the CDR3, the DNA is TGTGCCAGCAGCTTTTCTCGACAGGACCTAGCCAAAAACATTCAGTACTTC.

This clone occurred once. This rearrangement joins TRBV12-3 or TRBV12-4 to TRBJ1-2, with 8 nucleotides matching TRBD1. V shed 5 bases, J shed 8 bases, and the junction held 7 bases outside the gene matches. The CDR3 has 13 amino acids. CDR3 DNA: TGTGCCAGCAGTCAGAGACAGGGGACCGGCTACACCTTC. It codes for CASSQRQGTGYTF.

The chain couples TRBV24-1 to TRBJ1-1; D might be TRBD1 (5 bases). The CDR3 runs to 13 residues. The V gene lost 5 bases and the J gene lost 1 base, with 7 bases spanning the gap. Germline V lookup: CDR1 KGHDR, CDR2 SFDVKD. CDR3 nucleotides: TGTGCCACCAGTGTCCAGGGGAACACTGAAGCTTTCTTT. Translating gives CATSVQGNTEAFF.

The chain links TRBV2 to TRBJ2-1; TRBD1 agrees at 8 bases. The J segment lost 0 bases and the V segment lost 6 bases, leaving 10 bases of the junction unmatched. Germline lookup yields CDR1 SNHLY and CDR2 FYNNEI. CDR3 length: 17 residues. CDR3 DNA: TGTGCCAGCAGGTCCGGGACAGGTGAAAGCTCCTACAATGAGCAGTTCTTC. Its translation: CASRSGTGESSYNEQFF.

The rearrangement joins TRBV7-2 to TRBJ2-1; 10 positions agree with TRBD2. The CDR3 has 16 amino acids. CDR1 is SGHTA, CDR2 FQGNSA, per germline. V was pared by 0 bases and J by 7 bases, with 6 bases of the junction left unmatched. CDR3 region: CASSLAGLAGVNEQFF. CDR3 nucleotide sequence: TGTGCCAGCAGCTTAGCGGGCCTAGCGGGAGTGAATGAGCAGTTCTTC.

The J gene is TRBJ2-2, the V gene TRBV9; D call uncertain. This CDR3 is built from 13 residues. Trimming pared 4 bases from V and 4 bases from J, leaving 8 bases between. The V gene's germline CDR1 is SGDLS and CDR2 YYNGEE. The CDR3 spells CASSLGSTGELFF. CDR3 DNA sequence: TGTGCCAGCAGCCTGGGCTCCACCGGGGAGCTGTTTTTT.

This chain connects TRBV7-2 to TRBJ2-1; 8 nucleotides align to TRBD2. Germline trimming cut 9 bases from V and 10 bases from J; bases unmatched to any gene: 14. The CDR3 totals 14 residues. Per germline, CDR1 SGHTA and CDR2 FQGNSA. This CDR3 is CASYTGLVAQEQFF. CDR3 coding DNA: TGTGCCAGTTACACGGGACTAGTCGCGCAGGAGCAGTTCTTC.

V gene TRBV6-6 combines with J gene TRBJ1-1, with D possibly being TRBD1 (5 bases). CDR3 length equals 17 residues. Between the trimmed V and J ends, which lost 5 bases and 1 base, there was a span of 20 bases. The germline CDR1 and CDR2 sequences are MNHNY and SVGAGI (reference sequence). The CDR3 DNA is TGTGCCAGCAGTCGGCGATTATCAGGGATGGGGAACACTGAAGCTTTCTTT. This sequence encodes CASSRRLSGMGNTEAFF.

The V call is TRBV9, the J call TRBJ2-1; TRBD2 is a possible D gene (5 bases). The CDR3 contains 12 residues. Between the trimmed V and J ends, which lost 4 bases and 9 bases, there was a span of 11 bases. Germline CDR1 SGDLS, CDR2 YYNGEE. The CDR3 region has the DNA TGTGCCAGCAGCCGGGAATTTAGTGAGCAGTTCTTC. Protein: CASSREFSEQFF.

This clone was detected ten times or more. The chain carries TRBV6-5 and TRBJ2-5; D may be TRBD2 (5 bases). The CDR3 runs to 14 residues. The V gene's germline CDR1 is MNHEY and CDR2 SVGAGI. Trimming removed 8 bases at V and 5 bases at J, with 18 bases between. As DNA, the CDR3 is TGTGCCAGCGGGATGGATAGGGAGTTGGAGACCCAGTACTTC. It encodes CASGMDRELETQYF.

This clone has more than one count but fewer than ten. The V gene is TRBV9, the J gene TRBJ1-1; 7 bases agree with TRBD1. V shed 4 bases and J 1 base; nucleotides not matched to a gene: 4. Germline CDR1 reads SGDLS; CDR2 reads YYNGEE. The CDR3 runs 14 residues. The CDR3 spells CASSRGLGNTEAFF. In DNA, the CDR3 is TGTGCCAGCAGCAGGGGGCTAGGGAACACTGAAGCTTTCTTT.

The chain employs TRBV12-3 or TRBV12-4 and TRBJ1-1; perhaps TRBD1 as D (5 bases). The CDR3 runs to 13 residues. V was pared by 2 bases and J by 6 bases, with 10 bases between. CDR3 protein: CASSLTPGAEAFF. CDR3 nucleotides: TGTGCCAGCAGTTTAACACCGGGGGCTGAAGCTTTCTTT.

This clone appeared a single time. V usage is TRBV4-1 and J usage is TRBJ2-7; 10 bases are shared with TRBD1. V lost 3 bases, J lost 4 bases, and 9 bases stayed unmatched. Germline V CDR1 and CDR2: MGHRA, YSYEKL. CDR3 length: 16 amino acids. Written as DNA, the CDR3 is TGCGCCAGCAGCCAGCCCGGGACAGGGGCCTATTACGAGCAGTACTTC. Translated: CASSQPGTGAYYEQYF.

The CDR3 bases are TGTGCCACCAGTGATCCGGGGGGCAGCAATCAGCCCCAGCATTTT. Translated, it gives CATSDPGGSNQPQHF. The chain employs TRBV24-1 and TRBJ1-5, with D maybe TRBD1 (6 bases). V was trimmed by 3 bases and J by 1 base, leaving 9 bases between them. The CDR3 has 15 residues. Germline CDR1 KGHDR, CDR2 SFDVKD.

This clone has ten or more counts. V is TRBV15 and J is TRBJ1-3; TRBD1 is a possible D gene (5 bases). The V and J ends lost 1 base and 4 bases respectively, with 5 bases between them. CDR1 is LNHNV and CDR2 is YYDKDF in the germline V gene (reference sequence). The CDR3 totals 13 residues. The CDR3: CATSRGQGNTIYF. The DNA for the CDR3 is TGTGCCACCAGCAGAGGACAGGGAAACACCATATATTTT.

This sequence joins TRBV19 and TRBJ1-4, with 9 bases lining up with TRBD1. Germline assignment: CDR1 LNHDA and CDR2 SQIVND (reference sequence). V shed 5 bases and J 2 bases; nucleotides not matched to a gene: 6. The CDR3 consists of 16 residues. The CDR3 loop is CASSDRGRTTNEKLFF. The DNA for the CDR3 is TGTGCCAGTAGTGACAGGGGGAGGACGACTAATGAAAAACTGTTTTTT.

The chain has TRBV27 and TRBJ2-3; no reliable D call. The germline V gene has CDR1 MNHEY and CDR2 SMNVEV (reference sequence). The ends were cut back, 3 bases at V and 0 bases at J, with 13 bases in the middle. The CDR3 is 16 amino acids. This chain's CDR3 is CASSFLRGTSTDTQYF. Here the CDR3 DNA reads TGTGCCAGCAGTTTTTTACGCGGAACTAGCACAGATACGCAGTATTTT.

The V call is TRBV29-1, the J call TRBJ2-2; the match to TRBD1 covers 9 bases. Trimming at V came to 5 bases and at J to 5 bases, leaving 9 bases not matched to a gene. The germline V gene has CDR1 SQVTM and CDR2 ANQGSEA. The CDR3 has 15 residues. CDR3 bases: TGCAGCGTTATGCTACAGGGGGCAAGAACCGGGGAGCTGTTTTTT. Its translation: CSVMLQGARTGELFF.

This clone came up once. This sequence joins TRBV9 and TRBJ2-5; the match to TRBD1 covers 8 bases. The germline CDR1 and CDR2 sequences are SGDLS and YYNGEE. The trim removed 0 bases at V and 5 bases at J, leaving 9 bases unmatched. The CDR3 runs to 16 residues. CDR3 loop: CASSVGGAGGVETQYF. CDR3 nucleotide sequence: TGTGCCAGCAGCGTAGGGGGCGCAGGGGGCGTTGAGACCCAGTACTTC.

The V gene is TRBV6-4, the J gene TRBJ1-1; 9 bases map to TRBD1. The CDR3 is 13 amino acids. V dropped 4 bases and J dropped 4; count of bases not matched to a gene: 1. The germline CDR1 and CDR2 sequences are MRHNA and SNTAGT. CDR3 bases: TGTGCCAGCAGTGTGGACAGGGGCACTGAAGCTTTCTTT. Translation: CASSVDRGTEAFF.

The CDR3 loop reads CASNPSGTGVIYEQYF. DNA for the CDR3: TGTGCCAGCAACCCTTCCGGGACAGGGGTTATCTACGAGCAGTACTTC. The rearrangement links TRBV6-2 or TRBV6-3 to TRBJ2-7; 10 bases map to TRBD1. J gave up 3 bases and V 7 bases, and 12 bases lay outside the gene matches. CDR1 and CDR2 from the germline V gene are MNHEY and SVGEGT. CDR3 size: 16 residues.